A single sample is the source of the 31 T cell receptor beta chains below, sequenced in a study of cytomegalovirus exposure and HLA in healthy donors (dated by TCRdb to 2015 to 2018). Preparation of the library involved the immunoSEQ multiplex PCR assay. For the multiplex PCR, a mixture combining 60 forward primers for TCR Vbeta segments and 13 reverse primers for TCR Jbeta segments was used. TCRdb mirrors the immuneACCESS table, restricted to in-frame sequences. Some clones are absent from its copies; in checked studies, under half trace to an unresolved V gene, and the reason for the others is unknown. Recorded for this sample are around 300,000 clones; roughly 89% of them occurred a single time. The leading ten clones occupy roughly 2.3% of the sample. The sequenced material came from PBMCs. The receptors shown here come from a woman aged 18-29 years in good health and CMV-seronegative.

V usage is TRBV7-9 and J usage is TRBJ2-6, with D unclear. Germline assignment: CDR1 SEHNR and CDR2 FQNEAQ (reference sequence). Trimming took off 4 bases at V and 0 bases at J, with 7 bases between the two ends. The CDR3 length is 15 residues. The CDR3 region has the DNA TGTGCCAGCAGCTCTACTGGCTCTGGGGCCAACGTCCTGACTTTC. Translating it yields CASSSTGSGANVLTF.

J is TRBJ1-4 and V is TRBV2; D may be TRBD1 (6 bases). V lost 8 bases, J lost 5 bases, and 15 bases lay in between. This CDR3 is 14 amino acids long. Germline CDR1 is SNHLY and CDR2 is FYNNEI. The CDR3 loop is CASGRTDLNEKLFF. In DNA, the CDR3 is TGTGCCAGCGGCCGGACAGACCTGAATGAAAAACTGTTTTTT.

The V and J genes are TRBV18 and TRBJ1-2; TRBD1 matches at 9 bases. CDR1 KGHSH and CDR2 LQKENI come from the germline V gene. The CDR3 runs to 15 residues. The trim removed 5 bases at V and 4 bases at J, leaving 8 bases unmatched. CDR3 residues: CASSNYGTGTYGYTF. The CDR3 region has the DNA TGTGCCAGCTCAAATTACGGGACAGGGACCTATGGCTACACCTTC.

The gene calls are TRBV4-1 and TRBJ2-7; maybe TRBD1 (7 bases). Deletions cut 3 bases from V and 1 base from J, with 10 bases between. This CDR3 has 14 amino acids. CDR1 MGHRA and CDR2 YSYEKL come from the germline V gene. CDR3 sequence reads: CASSHAGQSYEQYF. DNA of the CDR3: TGCGCCAGCAGCCATGCGGGACAGTCCTACGAGCAGTACTTC.

This sequence joins TRBV6-1 and TRBJ1-4; 7 bases are a match to TRBD1. Germline CDR1 reads MNHNS; CDR2 reads SASEGT. The V gene end was trimmed by 7 bases and the J gene end by 7 bases; junction bases not matched to a gene: 6. CDR3 length: 13 residues. The CDR3 DNA is TGTGCCAGCACCTTCAGGGGGGTTGAAAAACTGTTTTTT. It is translated as CASTFRGVEKLFF.

The rearrangement links TRBV30 to TRBJ1-1; D might be TRBD1 (5 bases). V was trimmed by 4 bases and J by 1 base, leaving 16 bases between them. The CDR3 extends over 15 amino acids. Per germline, CDR1 GTSNPN and CDR2 SVGIG (reference sequence). CDR3 protein: CAWNKPGRENTEAFF. The CDR3 region has the DNA TGTGCCTGGAATAAGCCGGGGCGGGAGAACACTGAAGCTTTCTTT.

About this clone itself: Mismatch with germline at one junction end may stem from a read error. The chain uses TRBV7-9 and TRBJ1-1, with D possibly TRBD1 on 6 matching bases. CDR3 size: 15 residues. CDR1 is SEHNR, CDR2 FQNEAQ, per germline (reference sequence). CDR3 DNA sequence: TGTTCCAGCAGCCCCCTGACAGGTTTGAACACTGAAGCTTTCTTT. Protein: CSSSPLTGLNTEAFF.

The genes are TRBV30 and TRBJ2-5, with 11 bases identical to TRBD2. The CDR3 covers 15 residues. Germline V gene sequence: CDR1 GTSNPN, CDR2 SVGIG (reference sequence). J gave up 5 bases and V 2 bases, and 7 bases lay outside the gene matches. The CDR3 reads CAWSYSGGAWETQYF. In nucleotides, the CDR3 is TGTGCCTGGAGTTATAGCGGGGGGGCCTGGGAGACCCAGTACTTC.

This rearrangement joins TRBV5-4 to TRBJ1-3; D might be TRBD1 (5 bases). V was clipped by 6 bases and J by 0 bases, with 13 bases between them. The V gene's germline CDR1 is SGHNT and CDR2 YYREEE (reference sequence). The CDR3 length is 15 residues. CDR3 nucleotide sequence: TGTGCCAGCACGTCAGGACAAGACTCTGGAAACACCATATATTTT. Residues: CASTSGQDSGNTIYF.

This sequence joins TRBV11-2 and TRBJ2-2; D gene uncertain. CDR1 SGHAT and CDR2 FQNNGV come from the germline V gene. Trimming left V 4 bases short and J 8 bases short, with 5 bases between. The CDR3 extends over 11 amino acids. CDR3 bases: TGTGCCAGCAGCTACCTAGGGGAGCTGTTTTTT. Encoded protein: CASSYLGELFF.

The genes are TRBV18 and TRBJ1-4, with D perhaps matching TRBD1 (6 bases). The germline V gene has CDR1 KGHSH and CDR2 LQKENI. The CDR3 is 14 amino acids. Trimming left V 4 bases short and J 4 bases short, with 10 bases between. The CDR3 region is CASSHDRFNEKLFF. The CDR3 DNA sequence: TGTGCCAGCTCACACGACAGGTTTAATGAAAAACTGTTTTTT.

The V gene is TRBV5-6, the J gene TRBJ1-1; D is possibly TRBD1 (5 bases). Between the trimmed V and J ends, which lost 4 bases and 4 bases, there was a span of 26 bases. This CDR3 has 18 residues. The germline V gene has CDR1 SGHDT and CDR2 YYEEEE. The CDR3 DNA reads TGTGCCAGCAGCCCCCCGGGAGGCCAGGGTTCCCCCCCCACTGAAGCTTTCTTT. Amino acids: CASSPPGGQGSPPTEAFF.

The chain employs TRBV5-6 and TRBJ2-2; a possible D gene is TRBD2 (5 bases). The germline CDR1 and CDR2 sequences are SGHDT and YYEEEE. The length of the CDR3 is 13 residues. V shed 5 bases and J shed 4 bases, with 9 bases lying between them. The CDR3 DNA reads TGTGCCAGCAGTCCAGAGGGCACCGGGGAGCTGTTTTTT. It specifies CASSPEGTGELFF.

The chain joins TRBV6-6 to TRBJ1-2; 8 nucleotides line up with TRBD1. Trimming removed 5 bases from V and 4 bases from J; junction bases left unmatched: 6. Germline lookup yields CDR1 MNHNY and CDR2 SVGAGI (reference sequence). The CDR3 covers 14 residues. The CDR3 DNA reads as TGTGCCAGCAGTCCCCGGGACAGGACCTATGGCTACACCTTC. Translated: CASSPRDRTYGYTF.

The V and J genes are TRBV11-2 and TRBJ1-3, with D unclear. Trimming shortened V by 2 bases and J by 1 base, and 9 bases separated the two germline ends. This CDR3 has 15 residues. CDR1 is SGHAT and CDR2 is FQNNGV in the germline V gene. The CDR3, as DNA: TGTGCCAGCAGCTTACTGTCCGGTTCTGGAAACACCATATATTTT. As protein: CASSLLSGSGNTIYF.

V is TRBV7-6 and J is TRBJ2-5; 7 bases map to TRBD2. Looked up from germline, CDR1 is SGHVS and CDR2 is FNYEAQ. V shed 0 bases, J shed 4 bases, and the junction held 5 bases outside the gene matches. There are 15 residues in the CDR3. The CDR3 reads CASSLAGERGETQYF. The CDR3, as DNA: TGTGCCAGCAGCTTAGCGGGGGAGCGGGGAGAGACCCAGTACTTC.

As for this clone: The same CDR3 also results from other DNA sequences found in this sample. The V call is TRBV29-1, the J call TRBJ1-2; D uncertain. Germline V gene lookup returns CDR1 SQVTM and CDR2 ANQGSEA. V was cut by 3 bases and J by 2 bases, with 7 bases left in between. There are 12 residues in the CDR3. CDR3 residues: CSVEWQNYGYTF. The CDR3 DNA is TGCAGCGTTGAGTGGCAGAACTATGGCTACACCTTC. Full variable domain (outside the CDR3, taken from reference TRBV29-1 and TRBJ1-2): SAVISQKPSRDICQRGTSLTIQCQVDSQVTMMFWYRQQPGQSLTLIATANQGSEATYESGFVIDKFPISRPNLTFSTLTVSNMSPEDSSIYLCSVEWQNYGYTFGSGTRLTVV.

This clone was observed a few times. The rearrangement links TRBV30 to TRBJ1-1; 7 bases align to TRBD1. The junction had 5 bases not matched to a gene; V was cut back by 4 bases and J by 3 bases. Per the germline V gene, CDR1 is GTSNPN and CDR2 is SVGIG (reference sequence). This CDR3 region has 13 residues. The CDR3, as DNA: TGTGCCTGGACAGGACAGGTCCACACTGAAGCTTTCTTT. It is translated as CAWTGQVHTEAFF.

This chain joins TRBV2 and TRBJ2-2, with D possibly being TRBD2 (6 bases). The CDR3 is made up of 14 amino acids. The germline V gene has CDR1 SNHLY and CDR2 FYNNEI. V was shortened by 6 bases and J by 0 bases, with 8 bases between the two germline ends. DNA for the CDR3: TGTGCCAGCAGGGGGGGAGCGAACACCGGGGAGCTGTTTTTT. This encodes CASRGGANTGELFF.

The chain carries TRBV7-3 and TRBJ1-1; 7 nucleotides line up with TRBD1. Per the germline V gene, CDR1 is SGHTA and CDR2 is FQGTGA. The CDR3 is 14 amino acids. With V trimmed by 5 bases and J by 1 base, 4 bases remained unmatched. Here the CDR3 DNA reads TGTGCCAGCAGCACCCGACAGGGGAACACTGAAGCTTTCTTT. It yields the protein CASSTRQGNTEAFF.

The chain uses TRBV7-3 and TRBJ1-5; D not certain. CDR3 size: 13 residues. Germline assignment: CDR1 SGHTA and CDR2 FQGTGA. Trimming left V 8 bases short and J 9 bases short, with 17 bases between. The CDR3 DNA is TGTGCCAGCGCTAGGAGGAGGCCTCGGCCCCAGCATTTT. As protein: CASARRRPRPQHF.

The CDR3 DNA is TGCAGCGTTGCGGAGTGGGGGGGCACCTCGGAGGGGCAGTACTTC. Translation gives CSVAEWGGTSEGQYF. J is TRBJ2-5 and V is TRBV29-1; possibly TRBD2 for D (7 bases). The CDR3 is 15 residues long. Trimming stripped 4 bases from V and 11 bases from J, with 26 bases between. Germline assignment: CDR1 SQVTM and CDR2 ANQGSEA. Together with reference TRBV29-1 and TRBJ2-5, the CDR3 gives the full variable domain: SAVISQKPSRDICQRGTSLTIQCQVDSQVTMMFWYRQQPGQSLTLIATANQGSEATYESGFVIDKFPISRPNLTFSTLTVSNMSPEDSSIYLCSVAEWGGTSEGQYFGPGTRLLVL.

The chain employs TRBV10-2 and TRBJ1-2; D unclear. V was clipped by 3 bases and J by 5 bases, with 7 bases between them. CDR1 and CDR2 (germline): WSHSY, SAAADI. The CDR3 contains 12 residues. In DNA, the CDR3 is TGCGCCAGCAGTGAATCGGGGTATGGCTACACCTTC. It yields the protein CASSESGYGYTF.

About this clone itself: This sample also contains other DNA sequences that code for the same CDR3. J is TRBJ2-7 and V is TRBV11-2, with D maybe TRBD2 (6 bases). The CDR3 contains 14 residues. CDR1 and CDR2 (germline): SGHAT, FQNNGV. Between the trimmed V and J ends, which lost 1 base and 1 base, there was a span of 8 bases. The CDR3 DNA sequence: TGTGCCAGCAGCTTAGGTCGGGGGTCCTACGAGCAGTACTTC. The encoded protein is CASSLGRGSYEQYF. The full variable domain, in which reference TRBV11-2 and TRBJ2-7 provide the parts outside the CDR3, is EAGVAQSPRYKIIEKRQSVAFWCNPISGHATLYWYQQILGQGPKLLIQFQNNGVVDDSQLPKDRFSAERLKGVDSTLKIQPAKLEDSAVYLCASSLGRGSYEQYFGPGTRLTVT.

The rearrangement joins TRBV7-8 to TRBJ2-2; tentative D call: TRBD2 (5 bases). Germline CDR1 and CDR2: SGHVS and FQNEAQ. Trimming removed 10 bases at V and 6 bases at J, with 18 bases between. This CDR3 is built from 14 residues. The CDR3 bases are TGTGCCACCCCGGAGAGGGCGCGGTCCGGGGAGCTGTTTTTT. It specifies CATPERARSGELFF.

The genes are TRBV5-1 and TRBJ2-7, with 14 nucleotides matching TRBD2. In germline, CDR1 is SGHRS, CDR2 YFSETQ. CDR3 length: 17 residues. Losses at the gene ends were 4 bases for V and 4 bases for J; bases not matched to a gene: 10. The CDR3 protein is CASSKRTSGGQTYEQYF. CDR3 DNA: TGCGCCAGCAGCAAGCGGACTAGCGGGGGGCAAACTTACGAGCAGTACTTC.

V is TRBV11-2 and J is TRBJ2-1; possible D gene TRBD2, 5 bases. The CDR3 is 13 amino acids. Trimming took 1 base from V and 5 from J, leaving 6 bases between them. In germline, CDR1 is SGHAT, CDR2 FQNNGV. Written as DNA, the CDR3 is TGTGCCAGCAGCTTAGCCGGGGACAATGAGCAGTTCTTC. It is translated as CASSLAGDNEQFF.

The rearrangement joins TRBV2 to TRBJ2-7; tentative D call: TRBD1 (5 bases). The germline V and J ends were trimmed by 4 bases and 6 bases, with 13 bases remaining between them. The CDR3 loop spans 13 amino acids. Germline V CDR1 and CDR2: SNHLY, FYNNEI. The CDR3 region is CASSAPNDSEQYF. In DNA form, the CDR3 reads TGTGCCAGCAGTGCCCCAAATGACAGCGAGCAGTACTTC.

The chain employs TRBV2 and TRBJ1-1; D remains unclear. Germline CDR1 reads SNHLY; CDR2 reads FYNNEI. Trimming removed 2 bases at V and 1 base at J, with 11 bases between. This CDR3 has 15 residues. The CDR3 here is CASSENGYQNTEAFF. DNA for the CDR3: TGTGCCAGCAGTGAAAACGGGTACCAGAACACTGAAGCTTTCTTT.

This chain joins TRBV19 and TRBJ2-1; 8 bases align to TRBD2. The germline gives CDR1 LNHDA, CDR2 SQIVND (reference sequence). V dropped 7 bases and J dropped 6; count of bases not matched to a gene: 14. This CDR3 spans 16 amino acids. CDR3 protein: CASTGRRLATPNEQFF. DNA for the CDR3: TGTGCCAGTACCGGAAGGAGACTAGCGACCCCCAATGAGCAGTTCTTC. Supplemented by reference TRBV19 and TRBJ2-1, the full variable domain reads DGGITQSPKYLFRKEGQNVTLSCEQNLNHDAMYWYRQDPGQGLRLIYYSQIVNDFQKGDIAEGYSVSREKKESFPLTVTSAQKNPTAFYLCASTGRRLATPNEQFFGPGTRLTVL.

The V gene is TRBV7-3, the J gene TRBJ1-1; D perhaps matches TRBD1 (6 bases). CDR1 SGHTA and CDR2 FQGTGA come from the germline V gene. The CDR3 is made up of 21 amino acids. Trimming stripped 1 base from V and 1 base from J, with 28 bases between. The CDR3 protein is CASSLKAIPSARGETNTEAFF. As DNA, the CDR3 is TGTGCCAGCAGCTTAAAAGCCATTCCGTCGGCCAGGGGAGAAACGAACACTGAAGCTTTCTTT. Based on the CDR3 plus reference TRBV7-3 and TRBJ1-1, the full variable domain is GAGVSQTPSNKVTEKGKYVELRCDPISGHTALYWYRQSLGQGPEFLIYFQGTGAADDSGLPNDRFFAVRPEGSVSTLKIQRTERGDSAVYLCASSLKAIPSARGETNTEAFFGQGTRLTVV.